This TCR beta chain emerged from a study of T cells in localized non-small cell lung cancer. Sequenced by immunoSEQ multiplex PCR; TCRdb stores in-frame clones only, minus some. The sample has some 6,000 clones; 35% to 50% are singletons. This clone counts as medium-sized. V dropped 5 bases and J dropped 3 bases, with 17 bases sitting between them. CDR3 length: 15 amino acids. CDR1 is SGHNT, CDR2 YENEEA, per germline. The rearrangement joins TRBV11-3 to TRBJ2-7; perhaps TRBD2 as D (7 bases). The source material was lung tumor tissue, sampled before any cancer treatment. The sequence was obtained from a woman aged 40-69 years with stage II squamous cell lung carcinoma. CDR3 sequence: CASSARGGLHYEQYF. CDR3 coding DNA: TGTGCCAGCAGCGCGAGGGGGGGGCTTCACTACGAGCAGTACTTC.